Below, one T cell receptor beta chain is given with its context. Some clones are missing from TCRdb's copy, which holds only in-frame ones; the method was immunoSEQ multiplex PCR. The sample yields about 31,000 clones, roughly 83% seen once. The data are from a study of OX40 agonist ivuxolimab in advanced cancers. V was clipped by 4 bases and J by 5 bases, with 12 bases between them. The CDR3 sequence is 13 residues long. Per the germline V gene, CDR1 is KGHSH and CDR2 is LQKENI. The specimen was CD4+ or CD8+ T cells sorted from blood, collected in a trial of the OX40 agonist ivuxolimab. The sequence came from an adult with an advanced solid tumor such as melanoma, head and neck, liver or kidney cancer. This chain joins TRBV18 and TRBJ2-7; a possible D gene is TRBD1 (5 bases). This chain's CDR3 is CASSLDRVDEQYF. In DNA, the CDR3 is TGTGCCAGCTCACTAGACAGAGTTGACGAGCAGTACTTC.